Listed here are 16 T cell receptor beta chains from one sample, sequenced in a study of identical twins. TCRdb re-analysed the 5' RACE reads in MiXCR, keeping a single row per CDR3 protein. The data contain fewer than 250,000 distinct CDR3 sequences, about 16% of them seen just once; the ten biggest clones take up 35% to 45%. The data also belong to a second study, concerning T cells expressing NK-cell markers.

Sequencing used CD8+ T cells sorted from blood. These TCRs come from a woman aged 18 to 35 in good health.

The V and J genes are TRBV20-1 and TRBJ2-3; 10 bases fit TRBD1. V shed 2 bases, J shed 6 bases, and the junction held 20 bases outside the gene matches. Germline V lookup: CDR1 DFQATT, CDR2 SNEGSKA (reference sequence). The CDR3 has 19 residues. The CDR3, as DNA: TGCAGTGCTAGAACGGGGTCGACACCGGGACAGGGGACGGGGGATACGCAGTATTTT. Translation: CSARTGSTPGQGTGDTQYF.

This rearrangement joins TRBV7-2 to TRBJ2-3; D call uncertain. The CDR3 is made up of 14 amino acids. Germline CDR1 SGHTA, CDR2 FQGNSA. V was pared by 1 base and J by 6 bases, with 11 bases between. CDR3 sequence: CASSLVGSLDTQYF. The CDR3 DNA reads as TGTGCCAGCAGCTTAGTTGGTAGCTTGGATACGCAGTATTTT.

This clonotype was picked up one time. The genes are TRBV27 and TRBJ2-2; 8 positions agree with TRBD2. This CDR3 spans 16 amino acids. V lost 7 bases, J lost 1 base, and 8 bases stayed unmatched. The germline CDR1 and CDR2 sequences are MNHEY and SMNVEV (reference sequence). CDR3 DNA sequence: TGTGCCAGCAAGGCGGGAGGTGGGTGGAACACCGGGGAGCTGTTTTTT. Its protein is CASKAGGGWNTGELFF.

V and J are TRBV4-1 and TRBJ2-1; TRBD2 is a possible D gene (6 bases). Trimming removed 7 bases at V and 8 bases at J, with 12 bases between. CDR3 length: 12 amino acids. Germline CDR1 MGHRA, CDR2 YSYEKL. The CDR3 protein is CASTGPGDEQFF. CDR3 coding DNA: TGCGCCAGCACCGGCCCGGGGGATGAGCAGTTCTTC.

The chain carries TRBV30 and TRBJ2-2; a weak D match, TRBD2 (6 bases). V shed 8 bases and J shed 6 bases, with 10 bases lying between them. Germline V gene data show CDR1 as GTSNPN and CDR2 as SVGIG (reference sequence). The CDR3 runs to 11 residues. The CDR3 sequence: CARGGAGELFF. CDR3 nucleotide sequence: TGTGCCCGGGGAGGCGCCGGGGAGCTGTTTTTT.

This clonotype was counted a few times. The chain couples TRBV2 to TRBJ2-1; maybe TRBD2 (6 bases). Germline CDR1 reads SNHLY; CDR2 reads FYNNEI. The CDR3 totals 14 residues. Deletions cut 4 bases from V and 1 base from J, with 8 bases between. CDR3 DNA: TGTGCCAGCAGTGCTAGCGTATCCTACAATGAGCAGTTCTTC. As protein: CASSASVSYNEQFF.

This chain connects TRBV4-2 to TRBJ2-5, with TRBD2 matching 8 bases. The trim removed 1 base at V and 1 base at J, leaving 5 bases unmatched. CDR3 length equals 16 residues. Per the germline V gene, CDR1 is LGHNA and CDR2 is YNFKEQ. The CDR3 loop is CASSQGYRGGQETQYF. The CDR3, as DNA: TGTGCCAGCAGCCAAGGTTATCGGGGGGGCCAAGAGACCCAGTACTTC.

CDR3 in DNA: TGTGCCAGCAGCGGCCAGGGACAGGTGGGCTATGGCTACACCTTC. Translated: CASSGQGQVGYGYTF. This chain joins TRBV9 and TRBJ1-2; 8 bases map to TRBD1. Germline V gene sequence: CDR1 SGDLS, CDR2 YYNGEE. The CDR3 has 15 residues. V trimming: 3 bases; J trimming: 4 bases; junction bases outside the gene matches: 8.

The J gene is TRBJ2-3, the V gene TRBV29-1; no clear D gene. CDR1 and CDR2 from the germline V gene are SQVTM and ANQGSEA. This CDR3 spans 16 amino acids. The V and J ends lost 0 bases and 1 base respectively, with 14 bases between them. The CDR3 bases are TGCAGCGTTGAAGATCCCCCAAGACTCGGCACAGATACGCAGTATTTT. Residues: CSVEDPPRLGTDTQYF.

This clonotype was detected only a few times. V and J are TRBV6-5 and TRBJ2-7, with D perhaps matching TRBD2 (5 bases). Between the trimmed V and J ends, which lost 4 bases and 0 bases, there was a span of 13 bases. CDR1 MNHEY and CDR2 SVGAGI come from the germline V gene. The CDR3 contains 15 residues. The CDR3 region is CASSWQPGSSYEQYF. CDR3 nucleotides: TGTGCCAGCAGTTGGCAACCTGGGAGCTCCTACGAGCAGTACTTC.

V usage is TRBV19 and J usage is TRBJ2-5; 10 positions match TRBD2. CDR1 LNHDA and CDR2 SQIVND come from the germline V gene (reference sequence). The length of the CDR3 is 13 residues. The J segment lost 2 bases and the V segment lost 10 bases, leaving 4 bases of the junction unmatched. CDR3: CATQTSGQETQYF. In nucleotides, the CDR3 is TGTGCCACCCAGACTAGCGGGCAAGAGACCCAGTACTTC.

This clonotype was recorded many times. V is TRBV15 and J is TRBJ1-2; tentative D call: TRBD1 (6 bases). Germline values: CDR1 LNHNV, CDR2 YYDKDF (reference sequence). CDR3 size: 16 residues. V was pared by 1 base and J by 4 bases, with 16 bases between. The CDR3 DNA reads as TGTGCCACCAGCAGAGCGGGTATGGGGGCCCGCTATGGCTACACCTTC. Encoded protein: CATSRAGMGARYGYTF.

The table lists this clonotype with a few counts. This sequence joins TRBV7-9 and TRBJ2-1, with D perhaps given as TRBD1 or TRBD2 (5 bases each). The CDR3 length is 17 residues. CDR1 and CDR2 (germline): SEHNR, FQNEAQ (reference sequence). The V and J ends lost 5 bases and 2 bases respectively, with 19 bases between them. DNA for the CDR3: TGTGCCAGCAGCAATAGGACCGGGACCGTTCCCTACAATGAGCAGTTCTTC. Its protein product is CASSNRTGTVPYNEQFF. The complete variable domain, with remaining parts taken from reference TRBV7-9 and TRBJ2-1, reads DTGVSQNPRHKITKRGQNVTFRCDPISEHNRLYWYRQTLGQGPEFLTYFQNEAQLEKSRLLSDRFSAERPKGSFSTLEIQRTEQGDSAMYLCASSNRTGTVPYNEQFFGPGTRLTVL.

The chain is built from TRBV10-2 and TRBJ2-5, with D maybe TRBD2 (5 bases). Trimming took 7 bases from V and 12 from J, leaving 12 bases between them. Germline CDR1 reads WSHSY; CDR2 reads SAAADI. This CDR3 comprises 10 residues. The CDR3: CASMGRRKYF. The CDR3 DNA reads TGCGCCAGCATGGGCAGGAGGAAGTACTTC.

The chain uses TRBV13 and TRBJ1-1, with D uncertain. The CDR3 is 14 residues long. Germline V gene sequence: CDR1 PRHDT, CDR2 FYEKMQ (reference sequence). With 5 bases removed from V and 3 bases from J, the gap between germline ends came to 13 bases. This chain's CDR3 is CASSPGWVDTEAFF. The DNA for the CDR3 is TGTGCCAGCAGCCCTGGATGGGTGGACACTGAAGCTTTCTTT.

This clonotype was counted only a few times. This chain connects TRBV12-3 or TRBV12-4 to TRBJ2-1; a possible D gene is TRBD2 (6 bases). Trimming removed 4 bases at V and 8 bases at J, with 15 bases between. This CDR3 is built from 14 residues. The CDR3 region is CASSWTLAVDEQFF. CDR3 in DNA: TGTGCCAGCAGTTGGACATTAGCGGTCGATGAGCAGTTCTTC.